The 14 T cell receptor beta chains given below trace back to one sample, sequenced in a study of blood T cells in healthy people across ages. The second PCR ran roughly 7 to 12 cycles with a sample-barcoded 5' primer and J-beta primers. Via MiXCR, TCRdb re-called the 5' RACE reads, giving one row per CDR3 protein. The table lists some 850,000 distinct CDR3 sequences, about 26% of them singletons. These sequences were also reported in another study, on T cells of mothers and their children.

Material: blood. The receptor set was obtained from a boy between 10 and 17 years old in good health.

Concerning this clonotype: One junction end does not reproduce the germline sequence, and a read error may be involved. The CDR3 sequence is CSAYKTGSEQYF. For the CDR3, the DNA is TGCAGTGCCTACAAAACAGGCTCCGAGCAGTATTTC. The chain links TRBV20-1 to TRBJ2-7; tentatively, D is TRBD1 (5 bases). The CDR3 covers 12 residues. In germline, CDR1 is DFQATT, CDR2 SNEGSKA (reference sequence).

This clonotype came up a few times. This CDR3 reads CSATRTGKQETQYF. CDR3 in DNA: TGCAGTGCTACGCGGACAGGGAAACAAGAGACCCAGTACTTC. The V and J genes are TRBV20-1 and TRBJ2-5; 8 bases line up with TRBD1. The CDR3 spans 14 residues. The ends lost 4 bases at V and 2 bases at J; junction bases unmatched: 6. CDR1 is DFQATT, CDR2 SNEGSKA, per germline (reference sequence).

V and J are TRBV27 and TRBJ2-5; D is unresolved. V lost 7 bases and J lost 5, with 8 bases in between. CDR1 MNHEY and CDR2 SMNVEV come from the germline V gene (reference sequence). This CDR3 spans 11 amino acids. The CDR3 region has the DNA TGTGCCAGCAAGAGTGGGGAGACCCAGTACTTC. Its protein is CASKSGETQYF.

This chain joins TRBV7-2 and TRBJ2-5; 9 bases match TRBD2. V shed 5 bases, J shed 1 base, and the junction held 11 bases outside the gene matches. CDR1 and CDR2 from the germline V gene are SGHTA and FQGNSA. The CDR3 runs to 17 residues. DNA for the CDR3: TGTGCCAGCAGCCCTCCGACTAGCGGCCGTCTCCAAGAGACCCAGTACTTC. It is translated as CASSPPTSGRLQETQYF.

This clonotype appeared a few times. The rearrangement uses TRBV29-1 and TRBJ2-6; D is undetermined. The CDR3 is made up of 13 amino acids. Germline V CDR1 and CDR2: SQVTM, ANQGSEA. V was pared by 4 bases and J by 2 bases, with 6 bases between. CDR3 bases: TGCAGCGTTGCCCGCCCTGGGGCCAACGTCCTGACTTTC. Translation: CSVARPGANVLTF.

This clonotype was found a few times. The V gene is TRBV15, the J gene TRBJ1-4, with TRBD1 identical over 9 bases. Germline V gene sequence: CDR1 LNHNV, CDR2 YYDKDF (reference sequence). The junction had 8 bases not matched to a gene; V was cut back by 2 bases and J by 7 bases. CDR3 size: 16 residues. The CDR3 sequence is CATSRPRTGVGEKLFF. The CDR3 bases are TGTGCCACCAGCAGACCCCGGACAGGGGTAGGTGAAAAACTGTTTTTT.

The chain employs TRBV29-1 and TRBJ2-5; tentative D call: TRBD1 (5 bases). The J call is doubtful: the DNA matches TRBJ2-1 better. CDR1 is SQVTM and CDR2 is ANQGSEA in the germline V gene. This CDR3 is 12 amino acids long. CDR3 DNA sequence: TGCAGCGCCCGTGGGGCTCCCAATGAGCAGTTCTTC. Translated: CSARGAPNEQFF.

The V call is TRBV29-1, the J call TRBJ1-1, with a possible D match to TRBD1 (5 bases). Germline loops: CDR1 SQVTM, CDR2 ANQGSEA. This CDR3 has 14 residues. Trimming shortened V by 7 bases and J by 1 base, and 16 bases separated the two germline ends. The CDR3 spells CSAGGGLGNTEAFF. Here the CDR3 DNA reads TGCAGCGCAGGCGGGGGTTTGGGGAACACTGAAGCTTTCTTT.

This chain joins TRBV7-3 and TRBJ2-4; 9 bases line up with TRBD1. Germline V CDR1 and CDR2: SGHTA, FQGTGA. CDR3 size: 16 residues. Trimming at V came to 4 bases and at J to 6 bases, leaving 10 bases not matched to a gene. The CDR3 DNA reads TGTGCCAGCAGCTCCACACCGGGACAGGGAGGAAACATTCAGTACTTC. Encoded protein: CASSSTPGQGGNIQYF.

The V gene is TRBV7-9, the J gene TRBJ1-5, with a possible D match to TRBD1 (5 bases). Deletions cut 1 base from V and 0 bases from J, with 19 bases between. CDR3 length: 19 residues. The germline V gene has CDR1 SEHNR and CDR2 FQNEAQ (reference sequence). The CDR3 DNA reads as TGTGCCAGCAGCTTAGGGCAGGGCCCCCGCATGTATAGCAATCAGCCCCAGCATTTT. This codes for CASSLGQGPRMYSNQPQHF.

Comment on this clonotype: The CDR3 does not close with the conserved phenylalanine or tryptophan, likely indicating a read error. The chain carries TRBV4-2 and TRBJ1-1, with TRBD1 matching over 8 bases. The CDR3 consists of 15 residues. The germline V gene encodes CDR1 LGHNA and CDR2 YNFKEQ. V dropped 3 bases and J dropped 5; count of bases not matched to a gene: 8. CDR3 amino acids: CASSHSDRGTTEAFS. For the CDR3, the DNA is TGTGCCAGCAGCCACTCTGACAGGGGTACAACTGAAGCTTTCTCT.

This clonotype showed up just a few times. The chain recombines TRBV4-1 with TRBJ1-1; D is undetermined. The CDR3 is 11 residues long. Germline assignment: CDR1 MGHRA and CDR2 YSYEKL. Trimming shortened V by 4 bases and J by 6 bases, and 6 bases separated the two germline ends. The CDR3: CASSRRAEAFF. CDR3 coding DNA: TGCGCCAGCAGCCGAAGGGCTGAAGCTTTCTTT.

As for this clonotype: One end of the junction is discordant with germline, which a read error may explain. The chain is built from TRBV5-1 and TRBJ2-7, with D perhaps given as TRBD1 or TRBD2 (5 bases each). The germline V gene encodes CDR1 SGHRS and CDR2 YFSETQ. The CDR3 has 13 residues. CDR3 residues: CAGSPSGTTEQYF. CDR3 coding DNA: TGCGCCGGCAGCCCCTCCGGGACCACGGAGCAATACTTC.

The CDR3 sequence: CSAGRVFQETQYF. The CDR3 region has the DNA TGCAGTGCTGGCCGGGTCTTTCAAGAGACCCAGTACTTC. The chain is built from TRBV20-1 and TRBJ2-5; D not certain. Trimming removed 5 bases at V and 2 bases at J, with 12 bases between. The CDR3 loop spans 13 amino acids. CDR1 is DFQATT and CDR2 is SNEGSKA in the germline V gene (reference sequence).